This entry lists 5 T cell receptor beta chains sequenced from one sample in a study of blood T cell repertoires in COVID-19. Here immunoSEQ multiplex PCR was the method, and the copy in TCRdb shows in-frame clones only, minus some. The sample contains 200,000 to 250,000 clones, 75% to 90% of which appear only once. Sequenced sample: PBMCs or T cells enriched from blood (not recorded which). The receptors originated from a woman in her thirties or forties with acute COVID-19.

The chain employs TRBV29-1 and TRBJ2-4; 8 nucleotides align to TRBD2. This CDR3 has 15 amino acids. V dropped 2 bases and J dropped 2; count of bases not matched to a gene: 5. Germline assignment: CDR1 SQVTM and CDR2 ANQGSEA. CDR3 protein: CSVESAGVSKNIQYF. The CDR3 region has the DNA TGCAGCGTTGAATCAGCGGGGGTTTCCAAAAACATTCAGTACTTC. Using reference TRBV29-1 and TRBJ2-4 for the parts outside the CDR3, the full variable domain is SAVISQKPSRDICQRGTSLTIQCQVDSQVTMMFWYRQQPGQSLTLIATANQGSEATYESGFVIDKFPISRPNLTFSTLTVSNMSPEDSSIYLCSVESAGVSKNIQYFGAGTRLSVL.

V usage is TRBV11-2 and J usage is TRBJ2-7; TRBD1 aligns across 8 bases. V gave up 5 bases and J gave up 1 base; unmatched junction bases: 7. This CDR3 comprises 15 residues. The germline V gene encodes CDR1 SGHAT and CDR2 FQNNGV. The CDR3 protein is CASSNPQGGSYEQYV. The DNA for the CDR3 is TGTGCCAGCAGCAACCCACAGGGGGGATCCTACGAGCAGTACGTC.

CDR3 sequence reads: CASRRGGQNEQFF. DNA for the CDR3: TGTGCCAGCCGGCGGGGGGGCCAAAATGAGCAGTTCTTC. The chain couples TRBV3-1 (or the pseudogene TRBV3-2) to TRBJ2-1, with 9 bases aligning to TRBD2. V was clipped by 8 bases and J by 7 bases; unmatched bases: 6. The CDR3 spans 13 residues. Germline V gene lookup returns CDR1 LGHDT and CDR2 YNNKEL (reference sequence).

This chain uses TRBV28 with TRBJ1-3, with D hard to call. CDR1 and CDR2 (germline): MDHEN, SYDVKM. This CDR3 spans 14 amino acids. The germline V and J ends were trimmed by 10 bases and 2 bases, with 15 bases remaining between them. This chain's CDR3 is CATGAGGPGNTIYF. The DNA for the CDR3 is TGTGCCACAGGAGCGGGAGGCCCTGGAAACACCATATATTTT. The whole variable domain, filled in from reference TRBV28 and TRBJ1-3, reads DVKVTQSSRYLVKRTGEKVFLECVQDMDHENMFWYRQDPGLGLRLIYFSYDVKMKEKGDIPEGYSVSREKKERFSLILESASTNQTSMYLCATGAGGPGNTIYFGEGSWLTVV.

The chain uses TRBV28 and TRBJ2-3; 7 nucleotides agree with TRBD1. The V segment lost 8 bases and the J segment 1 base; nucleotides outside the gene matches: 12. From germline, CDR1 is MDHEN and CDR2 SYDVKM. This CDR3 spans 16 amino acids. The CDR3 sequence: CASGKLRTGRTDTQYF. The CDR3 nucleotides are TGTGCCAGCGGGAAGTTGAGGACAGGACGCACAGATACGCAGTATTTT. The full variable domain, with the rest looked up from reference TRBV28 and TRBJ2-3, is DVKVTQSSRYLVKRTGEKVFLECVQDMDHENMFWYRQDPGLGLRLIYFSYDVKMKEKGDIPEGYSVSREKKERFSLILESASTNQTSMYLCASGKLRTGRTDTQYFGPGTRLTVL.